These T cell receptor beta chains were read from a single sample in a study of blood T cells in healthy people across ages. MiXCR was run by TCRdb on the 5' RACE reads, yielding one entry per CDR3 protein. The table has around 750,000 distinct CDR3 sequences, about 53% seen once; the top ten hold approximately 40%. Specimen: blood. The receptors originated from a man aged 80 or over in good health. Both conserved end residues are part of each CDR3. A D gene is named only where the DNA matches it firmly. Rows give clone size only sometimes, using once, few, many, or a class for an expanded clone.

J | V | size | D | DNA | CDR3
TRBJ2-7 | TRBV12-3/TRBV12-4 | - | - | TGTGCCAGCAGTTGGGACCGTACCTACGAGCAGTACTTC | CASSWDRTYEQYF
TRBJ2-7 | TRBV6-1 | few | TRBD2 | TGTGCCAGCAGTCAGAAGATGGGAGGGAGTACTTCGTACGAGCAGTACTTC | CASSQKMGGSTSYEQYF
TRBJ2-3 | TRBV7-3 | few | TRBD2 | TGTGCCAGCAGCGGGGGGACTAGCGGAAACACAGATACGCAGTATTTT | CASSGGTSGNTDTQYF
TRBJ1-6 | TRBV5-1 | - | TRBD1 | TGCGCCAGCAGCCTGCGGGCAGGGGGCCAGCGGTTGGATTCACCCCTCCACTTT | CASSLRAGGQRLDSPLHF
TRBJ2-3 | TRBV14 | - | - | TGTGCCAGCAGCCAACGAGTCGGGGCCGCGCAGTATTTT | CASSQRVGAAQYF
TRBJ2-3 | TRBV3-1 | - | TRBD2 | TGTGCCAGCAGAGCCGGCGGGGGGGAGCACAGATACGCGTATTTT | CASRAGGGEHRYAYF
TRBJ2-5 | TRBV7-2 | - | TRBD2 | TGTGCCAGCAGCTTAGTACTAGCGGGGGCCCGAGAGACCCAGTACTTC | CASSLVLAGARETQYF
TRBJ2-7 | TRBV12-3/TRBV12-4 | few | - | TGTGCCAGCAGTTCACCCTCTCGGGGTTCCTACGAGCAGTACTTC | CASSSPSRGSYEQYF
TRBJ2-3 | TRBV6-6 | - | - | TGTGCCAGCAGTTACTCACCCGGGTCAGATACGCAGTATTTT | CASSYSPGSDTQYF
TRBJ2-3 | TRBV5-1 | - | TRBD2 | TGCGCCAGCAGCACAGGGACTAGCGGGAGTGGATACGCGTATTTT | CASSTGTSGSGYAYF
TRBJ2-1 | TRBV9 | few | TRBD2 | TGTGCCAGCAGCGTAGCCGGGACTAGGACTGAGCAGTTCTTC | CASSVAGTRTEQFF
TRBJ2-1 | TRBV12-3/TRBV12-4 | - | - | TGTGCCAGCAGTTCCGGAAGAGTAGATGATGAGCAGTTCTTC | CASSSGRVDDEQFF
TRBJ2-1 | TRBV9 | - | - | TGTGCCAGCAGCGTAGTAGGTTCGTCCGGGGCCCCCAATGAGCAGTTCTTC | CASSVVGSSGAPNEQFF
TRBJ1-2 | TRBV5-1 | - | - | TGCGCCAGCAGCTTGGGGACAGTTGATAACTATGGCTACACCTTC | CASSLGTVDNYGYTF
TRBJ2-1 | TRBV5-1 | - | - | TGCGCCAGCAGCTTCCAGTTCCAGGGCACTCCCTCTAGAAATGAGCAGTTCTTC | CASSFQFQGTPSRNEQFF
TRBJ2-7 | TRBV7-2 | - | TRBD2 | TGTGCCAGCAGCAACCAGGGACTAGCGGGAAGCGAGCAGTACTTC | CASSNQGLAGSEQYF
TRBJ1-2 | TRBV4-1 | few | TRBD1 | TGCGCCAGCAGCCCGAACCAGGGGGCCGGCTATGGCTACACCTTC | CASSPNQGAGYGYTF
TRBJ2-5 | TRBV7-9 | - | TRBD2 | TGTGCCAGCAGCTTAGAGGGTAGCGGGAGAGAGACCCAGTACTTC | CASSLEGSGRETQYF
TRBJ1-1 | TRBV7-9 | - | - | TGTGCCAGCAGCAATCCGGGGGGTGCGAACACTGAAGCTTTCTTT | CASSNPGGANTEAFF
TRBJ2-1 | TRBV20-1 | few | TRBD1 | TGCAGTGCTAGGGACAGGGGATTTAGCGTGTTCTTC | CSARDRGFSVFF
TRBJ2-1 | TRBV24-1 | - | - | TGTGCCACCAGTGAATCCGGCCTCCCCTCGGGTGAGCAGTTCTTC | CATSESGLPSGEQFF
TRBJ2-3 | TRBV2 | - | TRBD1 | TGTGCCAGCAGGTACACAGGGGCAGATACGCAGTATTTT | CASRYTGADTQYF
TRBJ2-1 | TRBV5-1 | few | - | TGCGCCAGCAGCTTGCGCGCAGGGGTAGTCTACAATGAGCAGTTCTTC | CASSLRAGVVYNEQFF
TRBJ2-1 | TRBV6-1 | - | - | TGTGCCAGCAGGAGGTCCAGGGCAGGCTCCTACAATGAGCAGTTCTTC | CASRRSRAGSYNEQFF
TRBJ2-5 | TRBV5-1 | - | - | TGCGCCAGCAGCTTGGCCACCCCGGGAGAGACCCAGTACTTC | CASSLATPGETQYF
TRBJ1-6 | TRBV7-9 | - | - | TGTGCCAGCAGCTTAGATGCGGGATCACTCCACTTT | CASSLDAGSLHF
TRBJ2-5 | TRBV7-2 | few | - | TGTGCCAGCAGCCCTTTAGGGGCGGACCAAGAGACCCAGTACTTC | CASSPLGADQETQYF
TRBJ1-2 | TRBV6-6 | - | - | TGTGCCAGCAGAGAGGGACAACTGCCCGATGGCTACACCTTC | CASREGQLPDGYTF
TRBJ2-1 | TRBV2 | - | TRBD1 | TGTGCCAGCAGTTTGGGACAGGCCGGCAACAATGAGCAGTTCTTC | CASSLGQAGNNEQFF
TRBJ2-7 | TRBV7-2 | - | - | TGTGCCAGCAGCTCAGCCACTCTTTACGAGCAGTACTTC | CASSSATLYEQYF
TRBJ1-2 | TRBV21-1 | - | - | TGTGCCAGCAGCAATACGGGGTTAGGAGGGGATTATGGCTACACCTTC | CASSNTGLGGDYGYTF
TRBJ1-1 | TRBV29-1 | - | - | TGCAGCTCCCGGAGGCTTTCAAACACTGAAGCTTTCTTT | CSSRRLSNTEAFF
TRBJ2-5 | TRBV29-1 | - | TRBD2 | TGCACGGTGCTGGGGAGGGGAGAGACCCAGTACTTC | CTVLGRGETQYF
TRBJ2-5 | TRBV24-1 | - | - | TGTGCCACCAGTGATTCAGGACAGACCCAGTACTTC | CATSDSGQTQYF
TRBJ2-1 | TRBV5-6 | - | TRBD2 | TGTGCCAGCAGCTTTGGAGGACTAGCGGGTAACAATGAGCAGTTCTTC | CASSFGGLAGNNEQFF
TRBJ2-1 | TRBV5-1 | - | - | TGCGCCAGCAGCTTGCGTAACAACAGTGAGCAGTTCTTC | CASSLRNNSEQFF
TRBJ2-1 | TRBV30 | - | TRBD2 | TGTGCCTGGAGTGTTTTGAGACTAGCGGGAGAGCAGTTCTTC | CAWSVLRLAGEQFF
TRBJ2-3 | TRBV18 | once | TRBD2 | TGTGCCAGCTCACCGCGGGAGGCCACAGATACGCAGTATTTT | CASSPREATDTQYF
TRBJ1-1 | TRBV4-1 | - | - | TGCGCCAGCAGCCAAGATAGGGCCAGGGTGATGAACACTGAAGCTTTCTTT | CASSQDRARVMNTEAFF
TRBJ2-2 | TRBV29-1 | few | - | TGCAGCGTTGTAGCACAGGTGAACACCGGGGAGCTGTTTTTT | CSVVAQVNTGELFF
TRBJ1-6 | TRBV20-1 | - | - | TGCAGTGAACAGGCTACCTATAATTCACCCCTCCACTTT | CSEQATYNSPLHF
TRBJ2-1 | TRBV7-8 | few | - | TGTGCCAGCAGCGTCCGTCTAGGGGAGCCCTACAATGAGCAGTTCTTC | CASSVRLGEPYNEQFF
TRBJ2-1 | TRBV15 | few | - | TGTGCCACCAGCAGACCAAGGGGCCCCTCTTACAATGAGCAGTTCTTC | CATSRPRGPSYNEQFF
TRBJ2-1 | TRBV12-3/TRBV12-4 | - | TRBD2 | TGTGCCAGCAGGGGCCCGGGACTAGCGAACAATGAGCAGTTCTTC | CASRGPGLANNEQFF
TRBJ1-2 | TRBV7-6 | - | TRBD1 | TGTGCCAGCAGCCCCTCGACAGGGCTCTATGGCTACACCTTC | CASSPSTGLYGYTF
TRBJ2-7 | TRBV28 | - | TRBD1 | TGTGCCAGCAGCCAGGGTTTATCTGGGACAGGGGTCTACGAGCAGTACTTC | CASSQGLSGTGVYEQYF
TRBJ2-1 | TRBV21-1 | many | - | TGTGCCAGCAGGCGGCACCCGCTCGGGACTGCCTCAAATGAGCAGTTCTTC | CASRRHPLGTASNEQFF
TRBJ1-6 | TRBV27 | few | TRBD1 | TGTGCCAGCAGTTTCGGGACAGGGGGCCCTAATTCACCCCTCCACTTT | CASSFGTGGPNSPLHF
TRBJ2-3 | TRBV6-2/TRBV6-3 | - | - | TGTGCCAGCAGTCGTGACTCGGCTGGATACGCGTATTTT | CASSRDSAGYAYF
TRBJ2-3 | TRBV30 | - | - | TGTGCCTGGGTGCACAGATACGCGTATTTT | CAWVHRYAYF
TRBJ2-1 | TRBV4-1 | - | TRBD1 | TGCGCCAGCAGCCTCCTCCGGGGACAGGGGGCTCTAAGCTCCTACAATGAGCAGTTCTTC | CASSLLRGQGALSSYNEQFF
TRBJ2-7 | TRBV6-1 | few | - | TGTGCCAGCAGTAGGGGGGGACAGCTAAACTACGAGCAGTACTTC | CASSRGGQLNYEQYF
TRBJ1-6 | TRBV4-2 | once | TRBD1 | TGTGCCAGCAGCCAGGGACAGGGAGGGGATAATTCACCCCTCCACTTT | CASSQGQGGDNSPLHF
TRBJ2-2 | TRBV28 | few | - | TGTGCCAGCACCGTGGACCGCACCGGGGAGCTGTTTTTT | CASTVDRTGELFF
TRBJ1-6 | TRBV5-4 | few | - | TGTGCCAGCAGCCAGGGGAAGACACCGAGTGCTAATTCACCCCTCCACTTT | CASSQGKTPSANSPLHF